The present T cell receptor beta chain was sequenced within a study of blood T cell repertoires in COVID-19. This clone has just a few counts. The assay was immunoSEQ multiplex PCR, and TCRdb's table has in-frame clones only and misses some. This table holds 200,000 to 250,000 clones, more than 70% found once. The CDR3 consists of 16 residues. Germline assignment: CDR1 MNHEY and CDR2 SVGAGI. With 2 bases removed from V and 6 bases from J, the gap between germline ends came to 20 bases. The chain carries TRBV6-5 and TRBJ2-7; the D gene is possibly TRBD2 (6 bases). The clonotype originates from a woman aged 40 to 50 with acute COVID-19. Sequenced: PBMCs or T cells enriched from blood (not recorded which). CDR3 sequence reads: CASSYAPGTPAGEQYF. In DNA form, the CDR3 reads TGTGCCAGCAGTTACGCCCCCGGGACTCCTGCGGGCGAGCAGTACTTC.